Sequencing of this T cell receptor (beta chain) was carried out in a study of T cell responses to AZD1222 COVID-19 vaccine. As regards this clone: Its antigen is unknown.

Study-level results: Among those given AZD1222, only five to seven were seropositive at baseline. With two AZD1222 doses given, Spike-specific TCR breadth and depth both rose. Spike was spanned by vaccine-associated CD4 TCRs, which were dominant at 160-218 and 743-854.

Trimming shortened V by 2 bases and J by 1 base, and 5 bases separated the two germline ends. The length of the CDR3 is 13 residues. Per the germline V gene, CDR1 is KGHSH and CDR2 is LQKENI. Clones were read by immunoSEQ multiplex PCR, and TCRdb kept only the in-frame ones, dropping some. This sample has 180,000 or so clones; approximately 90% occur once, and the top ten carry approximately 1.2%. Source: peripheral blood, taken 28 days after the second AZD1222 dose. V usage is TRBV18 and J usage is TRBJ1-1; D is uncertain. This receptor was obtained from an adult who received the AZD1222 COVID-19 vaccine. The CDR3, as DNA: TGTGCCAGCTCACCAAGTTCGAACACTGAAGCTTTCTTT. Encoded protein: CASSPSSNTEAFF. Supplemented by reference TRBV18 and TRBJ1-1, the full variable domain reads NAGVMQNPRHLVRRRGQEARLRCSPMKGHSHVYWYRQLPEEGLKFMVYLQKENIIDESGMPKERFSAEFPKEGPSILRIQQVVRGDSAAYFCASSPSSNTEAFFGQGTRLTVV.